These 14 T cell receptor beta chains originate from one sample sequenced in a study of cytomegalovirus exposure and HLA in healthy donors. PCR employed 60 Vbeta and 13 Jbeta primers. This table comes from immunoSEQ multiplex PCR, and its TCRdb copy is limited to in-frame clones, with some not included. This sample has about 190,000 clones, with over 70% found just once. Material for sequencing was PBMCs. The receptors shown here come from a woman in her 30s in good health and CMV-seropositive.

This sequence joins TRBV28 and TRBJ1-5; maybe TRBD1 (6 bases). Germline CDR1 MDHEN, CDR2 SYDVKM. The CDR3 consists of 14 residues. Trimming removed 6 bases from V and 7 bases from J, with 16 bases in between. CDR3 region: CASRRTGGRQPQHF. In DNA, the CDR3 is TGTGCCAGCAGACGAACGGGGGGCAGGCAGCCCCAGCATTTT.

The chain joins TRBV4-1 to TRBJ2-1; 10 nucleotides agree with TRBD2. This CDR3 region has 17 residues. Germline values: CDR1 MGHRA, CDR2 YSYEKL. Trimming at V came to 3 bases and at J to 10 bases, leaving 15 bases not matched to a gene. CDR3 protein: CASSHLGGASGSREQFF. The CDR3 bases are TGCGCCAGCAGCCATTTGGGAGGGGCTAGCGGGAGCCGGGAGCAGTTCTTC.

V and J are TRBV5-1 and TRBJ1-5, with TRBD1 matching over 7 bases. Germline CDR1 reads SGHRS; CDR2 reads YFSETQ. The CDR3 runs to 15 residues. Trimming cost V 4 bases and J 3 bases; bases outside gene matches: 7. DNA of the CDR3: TGCGCCAGCAGCCCGACAGGGTCTATCAATCAGCCCCAGCATTTT. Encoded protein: CASSPTGSINQPQHF.

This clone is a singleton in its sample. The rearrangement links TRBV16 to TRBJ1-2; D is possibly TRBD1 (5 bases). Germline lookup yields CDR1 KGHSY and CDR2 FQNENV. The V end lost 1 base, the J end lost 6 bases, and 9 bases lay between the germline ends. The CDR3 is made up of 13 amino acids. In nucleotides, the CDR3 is TGTGCCAGCAGCCAATATAGGGGAAATGGCTACACCTTC. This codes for CASSQYRGNGYTF.

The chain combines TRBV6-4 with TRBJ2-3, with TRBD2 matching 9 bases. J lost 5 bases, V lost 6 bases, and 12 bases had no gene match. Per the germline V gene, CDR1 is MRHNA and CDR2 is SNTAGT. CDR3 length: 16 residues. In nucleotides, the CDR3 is TGTGCCAGCAGCGTGGGAGCGGGAGGACATGGAGATACGCAGTATTTT. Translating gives CASSVGAGGHGDTQYF.

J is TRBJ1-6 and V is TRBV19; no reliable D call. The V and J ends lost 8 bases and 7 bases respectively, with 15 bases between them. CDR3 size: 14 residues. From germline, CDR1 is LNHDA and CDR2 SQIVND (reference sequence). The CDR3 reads CASAPRTANSPLHF. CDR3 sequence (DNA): TGTGCCAGTGCGCCGAGAACTGCAAATTCACCCCTCCACTTT.

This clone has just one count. The CDR3 DNA follows: TGTGCCAGCTCACAACCTGTAGGGAGGGGTGACTCCTACGAGCAGTACTTC. This sequence encodes CASSQPVGRGDSYEQYF. The chain joins TRBV18 to TRBJ2-7; TRBD2 matches 7 bases. The trim removed 4 bases at V and 0 bases at J, leaving 12 bases unmatched. Germline CDR1 KGHSH, CDR2 LQKENI. This CDR3 region has 17 residues.

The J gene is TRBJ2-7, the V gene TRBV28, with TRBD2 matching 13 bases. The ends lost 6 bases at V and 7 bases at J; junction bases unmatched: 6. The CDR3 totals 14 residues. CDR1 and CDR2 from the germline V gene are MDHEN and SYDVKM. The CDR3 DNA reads TGTGCCAGCAGGTGGCCGACTAGCGGGGGGGAGCAGTACTTC. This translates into CASRWPTSGGEQYF. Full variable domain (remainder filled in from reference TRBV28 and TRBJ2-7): DVKVTQSSRYLVKRTGEKVFLECVQDMDHENMFWYRQDPGLGLRLIYFSYDVKMKEKGDIPEGYSVSREKKERFSLILESASTNQTSMYLCASRWPTSGGEQYFGPGTRLTVT.

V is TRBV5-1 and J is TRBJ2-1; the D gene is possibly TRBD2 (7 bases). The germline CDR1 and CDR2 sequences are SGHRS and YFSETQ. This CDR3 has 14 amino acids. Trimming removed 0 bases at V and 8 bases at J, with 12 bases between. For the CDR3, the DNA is TGCGCCAGCAGCTTGGGTGTAGGGGGGGATGAGCAGTTCTTC. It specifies CASSLGVGGDEQFF.

CDR3 residues: CASTKLAGANEQFF. The CDR3 nucleotides read TGTGCCAGCACTAAACTAGCGGGAGCGAATGAGCAGTTCTTC. The gene calls are TRBV2 and TRBJ2-1, with 11 positions matching TRBD2. Germline CDR1 and CDR2: SNHLY and FYNNEI. This CDR3 contains 14 residues. V was clipped by 7 bases and J by 7 bases; unmatched bases: 6. The variable domain in full, completed from reference TRBV2 and TRBJ2-1, reads EPEVTQTPSHQVTQMGQEVILRCVPISNHLYFYWYRQILGQKVEFLVSFYNNEISEKSEIFDDQFSVERPDGSNFTLKIRSTKLEDSAMYFCASTKLAGANEQFFGPGTRLTVL.

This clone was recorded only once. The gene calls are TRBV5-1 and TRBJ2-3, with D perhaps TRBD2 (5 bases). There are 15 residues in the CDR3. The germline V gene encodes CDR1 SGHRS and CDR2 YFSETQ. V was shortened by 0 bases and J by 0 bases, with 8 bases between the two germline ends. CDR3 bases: TGCGCCAGCAGCTTGGCCGGGAAAAGCACAGATACGCAGTATTTT. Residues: CASSLAGKSTDTQYF.

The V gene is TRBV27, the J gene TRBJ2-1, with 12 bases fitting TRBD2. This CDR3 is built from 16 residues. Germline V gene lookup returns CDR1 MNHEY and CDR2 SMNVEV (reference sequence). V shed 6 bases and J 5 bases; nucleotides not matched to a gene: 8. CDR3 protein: CASRPASGRVNNEQFF. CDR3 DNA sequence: TGTGCCAGCAGACCCGCTAGCGGGAGGGTTAACAATGAGCAGTTCTTC.

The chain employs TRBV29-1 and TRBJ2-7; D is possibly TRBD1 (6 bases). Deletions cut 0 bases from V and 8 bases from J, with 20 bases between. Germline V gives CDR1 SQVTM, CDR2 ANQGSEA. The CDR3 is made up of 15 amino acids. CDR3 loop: CSVEDGTPQLIKQYF. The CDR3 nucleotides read TGCAGCGTTGAAGATGGGACACCTCAACTTATAAAGCAGTACTTC.

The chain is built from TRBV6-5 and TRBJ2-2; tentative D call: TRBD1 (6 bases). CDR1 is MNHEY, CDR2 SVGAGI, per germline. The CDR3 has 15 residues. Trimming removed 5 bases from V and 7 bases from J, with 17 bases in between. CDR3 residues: CASSVHRADGGELFF. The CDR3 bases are TGTGCCAGCAGTGTGCACAGGGCAGATGGCGGGGAGCTGTTTTTT.